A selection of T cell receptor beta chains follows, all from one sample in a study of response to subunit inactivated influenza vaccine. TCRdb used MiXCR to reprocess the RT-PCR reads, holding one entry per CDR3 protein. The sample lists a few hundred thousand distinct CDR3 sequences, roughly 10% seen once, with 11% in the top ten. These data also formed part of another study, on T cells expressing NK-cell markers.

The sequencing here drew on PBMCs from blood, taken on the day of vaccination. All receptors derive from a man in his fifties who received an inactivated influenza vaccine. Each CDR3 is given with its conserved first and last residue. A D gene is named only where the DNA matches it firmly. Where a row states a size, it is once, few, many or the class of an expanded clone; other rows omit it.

DNA: TGCGCCAGCAGCTTGGGGTCTTCCCCAACGGATACGCAGTATTTT; CDR3: CASSLGSSPTDTQYF; size: many; V: TRBV5-1; D: .; J: TRBJ2-3
DNA: TGTGCCAGCAGTGGCAGGGACAGGGTTCCCCCGGGTACGCAGTATTTT; CDR3: CASSGRDRVPPGTQYF; size: .; V: TRBV25-1; D: TRBD1; J: TRBJ2-3
DNA: TGTGCCAGCAGCTTAGGAACCTATCGGGAGACCCAGTACTTC; CDR3: CASSLGTYRETQYF; size: .; V: TRBV7-6; D: .; J: TRBJ2-5
DNA: TGTGCCACCAGCCGCCTAGCCGAAACTCAAGAGACCCAGTACTTC; CDR3: CATSRLAETQETQYF; size: few; V: TRBV15; D: .; J: TRBJ2-5
DNA: TGCAGTGCCTCATCCCCCGAGGGAGATACGCAGTATTTT; CDR3: CSASSPEGDTQYF; size: few; V: TRBV20-1; D: .; J: TRBJ2-3
DNA: TGCAGCGTTGAAGGGACGAAGAACTACGAGCAGTACTTC; CDR3: CSVEGTKNYEQYF; size: .; V: TRBV29-1; D: .; J: TRBJ2-7
DNA: TGTGCCAGCAGTTTAACCAGGCTCAACACTGAAGCTTTCTTT; CDR3: CASSLTRLNTEAFF; size: few; V: TRBV12-3/TRBV12-4; D: .; J: TRBJ1-1
DNA: TGTGCCAGCAGGCCCCAGGGTGTGGAGACCCAGTACTTC; CDR3: CASRPQGVETQYF; size: .; V: TRBV12-3/TRBV12-4; D: .; J: TRBJ2-5
DNA: TGCAGCGCCCTATTACAGGTTTCAGAGACCCAGTACTTC; CDR3: CSALLQVSETQYF; size: .; V: TRBV29-1; D: .; J: TRBJ2-5
DNA: TGCGCCAGCAGGATGGGACTAGCGGGGGGGCATCGAGAGCAGTTCTTC; CDR3: CASRMGLAGGHREQFF; size: few; V: TRBV4-1; D: TRBD2; J: TRBJ2-1
DNA: TGTGCCACCTCACAGGGGGTCAATCTAGCCAAAAACATTCAGTACTTC; CDR3: CATSQGVNLAKNIQYF; size: .; V: TRBV28; D: TRBD1; J: TRBJ2-4
DNA: TGTGCCAGCAGCCAAGATTTCATGCGGGAGGGCCTAGGGTCCTACAATGAGCAGTTCTTC; CDR3: CASSQDFMREGLGSYNEQFF; size: few; V: TRBV14; D: TRBD2; J: TRBJ2-1
DNA: TGTGCCAGCAGTTACGACAGGGGGTACCTAGGACTAGCGGGAGTTGATGAGCAGTTCTTC; CDR3: CASSYDRGYLGLAGVDEQFF; size: .; V: TRBV6-2/TRBV6-3; D: TRBD2; J: TRBJ2-1
DNA: TGTGCCAGCAGCTTAGTCAGGGGCGAACTCACTTACGAGCAGTACTTC; CDR3: CASSLVRGELTYEQYF; size: .; V: TRBV7-9; D: .; J: TRBJ2-7
DNA: TGCAGTGCTAGACGGGTCATAAGGAGGGGCTACACCTTC; CDR3: CSARRVIRRGYTF; size: few; V: TRBV20-1; D: .; J: TRBJ1-2
DNA: TGTGCCAGCAGCTTGGACACCCTGTACGAGCAGTACTTC; CDR3: CASSLDTLYEQYF; size: many; V: TRBV7-8; D: .; J: TRBJ2-7
DNA: TGTGCCAGCAGCGTATCGGGAGGGCCAAACAATGAGCAGTTCTTC; CDR3: CASSVSGGPNNEQFF; size: .; V: TRBV9; D: TRBD2; J: TRBJ2-1
DNA: TGTGCCAGCAGCTTAGCTAGCAACTCCTACAATGAGCAGTTCTTC; CDR3: CASSLASNSYNEQFF; size: many; V: TRBV7-2; D: .; J: TRBJ2-1
DNA: TGTGCCGCCCGGGACGGACGTGATCAGCCCCAGCATTTT; CDR3: CAARDGRDQPQHF; size: few; V: TRBV10-3; D: .; J: TRBJ1-5
DNA: TGCAGTGCTAGCCAGCTAGCCAAAAACATTCAGTACTTC; CDR3: CSASQLAKNIQYF; size: once; V: TRBV20-1; D: .; J: TRBJ2-4